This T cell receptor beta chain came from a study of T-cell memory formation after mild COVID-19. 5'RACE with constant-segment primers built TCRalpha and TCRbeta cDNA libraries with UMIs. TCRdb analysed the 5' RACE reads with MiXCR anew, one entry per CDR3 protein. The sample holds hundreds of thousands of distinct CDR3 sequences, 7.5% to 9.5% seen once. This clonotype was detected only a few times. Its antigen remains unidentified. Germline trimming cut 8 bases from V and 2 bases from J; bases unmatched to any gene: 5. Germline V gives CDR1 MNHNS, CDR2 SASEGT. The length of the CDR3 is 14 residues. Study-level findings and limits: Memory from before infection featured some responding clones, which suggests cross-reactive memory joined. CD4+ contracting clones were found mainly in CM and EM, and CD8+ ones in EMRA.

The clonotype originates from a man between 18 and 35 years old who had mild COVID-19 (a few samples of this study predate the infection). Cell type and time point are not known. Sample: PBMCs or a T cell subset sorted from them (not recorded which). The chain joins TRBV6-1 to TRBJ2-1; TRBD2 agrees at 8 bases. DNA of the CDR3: TGTGCCAGCGTAGCGGGGCCTGCCTACAATGAGCAGTTCTTC. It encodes CASVAGPAYNEQFF.